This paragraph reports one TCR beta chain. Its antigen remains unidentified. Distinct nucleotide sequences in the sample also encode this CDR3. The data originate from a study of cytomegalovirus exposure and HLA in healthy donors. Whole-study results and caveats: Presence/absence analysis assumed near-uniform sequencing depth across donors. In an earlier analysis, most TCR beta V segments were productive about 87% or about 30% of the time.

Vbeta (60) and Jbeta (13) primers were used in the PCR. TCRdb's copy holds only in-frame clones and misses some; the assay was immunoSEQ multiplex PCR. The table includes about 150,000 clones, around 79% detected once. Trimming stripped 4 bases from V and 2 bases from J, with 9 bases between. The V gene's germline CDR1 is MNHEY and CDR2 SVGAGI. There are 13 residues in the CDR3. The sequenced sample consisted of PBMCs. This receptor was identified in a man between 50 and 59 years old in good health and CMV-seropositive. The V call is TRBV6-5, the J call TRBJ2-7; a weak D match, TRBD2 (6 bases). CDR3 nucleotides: TGTGCCAGCAGTTTGGGACTCGCCTACGAGCAGTACTTC. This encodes CASSLGLAYEQYF.